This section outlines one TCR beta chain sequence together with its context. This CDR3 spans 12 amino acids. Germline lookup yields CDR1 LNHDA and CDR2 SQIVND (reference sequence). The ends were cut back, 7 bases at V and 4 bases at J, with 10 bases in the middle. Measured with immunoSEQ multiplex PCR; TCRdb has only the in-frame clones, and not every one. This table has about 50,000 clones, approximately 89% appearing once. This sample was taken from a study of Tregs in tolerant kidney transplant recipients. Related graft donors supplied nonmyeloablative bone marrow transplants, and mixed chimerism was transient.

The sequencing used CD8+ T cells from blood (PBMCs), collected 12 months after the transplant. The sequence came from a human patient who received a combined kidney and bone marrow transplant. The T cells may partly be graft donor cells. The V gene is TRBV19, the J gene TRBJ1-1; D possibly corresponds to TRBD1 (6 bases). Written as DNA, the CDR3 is TGTGCCAGTAAGAGGGGGAGCACTGAAGCTTTCTTT. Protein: CASKRGSTEAFF.